The clone carrying this T cell receptor (beta chain) was recorded at least ten times. What it recognizes is unknown. This sample stems from a study of read filtering for tumor transcriptome and immune sequencing. In the study overall: The cohort had roughly 16 men and 14 women aged roughly 40 to 80, mean about 72 years. DNase treatment preceded whole-transcriptome library preparation. Study results and limitations: In IR-seq, single-read clonotypes were roughly 80% of clonotypes but 3% to 3.5% of reads. The CD138-negative fraction was mixed bone marrow immune cells, not pure T cells.

The library was built from roughly 400 ng RNA with molecular barcoded adaptors for alpha/delta and beta/gamma chains. MiXCR, run by TCRdb on the reads, gives a single entry per CDR3 protein. The sample has tens of thousands of distinct CDR3 sequences, more than 13% seen once. This CDR3 region has 13 residues. Looked up from germline, CDR1 is LGHNT and CDR2 is FRNRAP. Trimming removed 7 bases at V and 1 base at J, with 10 bases between. J is TRBJ1-1 and V is TRBV12-5; D uncertain. This receptor was obtained from a donor over 35 with multiple myeloma. The material sequenced was a population of CD138-negative cells sorted from bone marrow. The CDR3 reads CASALDRNTEAFF. For the CDR3, the DNA is TGTGCTAGTGCCCTGGATAGGAACACTGAAGCTTTCTTT.